A single sample gave rise to the 8 T cell receptor beta chains below, sequenced in a study of tumor-infiltrating lymphocytes in primary liver carcinoma. TCR beta cDNA was made from roughly 450 ng total RNA with a constant-region primer. Slightly modified ARM-PCR with three nested multiplex PCR rounds yielded TCR beta libraries. A C-beta reverse primer and TRBV1-TRBV30 forward primers served in each of the first two PCR rounds, at 10 cycles apiece. TCRdb recomputed calls from the multiplex PCR reads with MiXCR, one row per CDR3 protein. The table includes 310,000 or so distinct CDR3 sequences, roughly 61% detected once. Germline DNA was also extracted, and blood RNA derived from unsorted whole blood. Sequenced input: peripheral blood. All receptors come from a man in his forties with primary liver carcinoma and hepatitis B virus infection.

Many counts were recorded for this clonotype. The CDR3 DNA sequence: TGTGCCAGCAGCGTCGGGACAGGGAGGGAGACCCAGTACTTC. It is translated as CASSVGTGRETQYF. This chain connects TRBV6-6 to TRBJ2-5; TRBD1 matches 9 bases. Looked up from germline, CDR1 is MNHNY and CDR2 is SVGAGI (reference sequence). The V and J ends lost 6 bases and 5 bases, in that order; junction bases with no gene match: 7. CDR3 length equals 14 residues.

About this clonotype: With a much larger clone just one base away, this may be a read error. The chain couples TRBV6-5 to TRBJ1-6; 8 bases agree with TRBD1. In germline, CDR1 is MNHEY, CDR2 SVGAGI. This CDR3 has 15 amino acids. Here the CDR3 reads CVSSYSQGASSPLHF. CDR3 nucleotide sequence: TGTGTCAGCAGTTACTCGCAGGGGGCGAGTTCACCCCTCCACTTT.

A note on this clonotype: Likely a read error: the CDR3 ends without its conserved phenylalanine or tryptophan. The chain combines TRBV6-2 or TRBV6-3 with TRBJ2-1, with 8 bases aligning to TRBD1. V lost 5 bases to trimming and J lost 4 bases; unmatched junction nucleotides: 4. CDR3 length: 14 residues. CDR1 and CDR2 (germline): MNHEY, SVGEGT. The CDR3 region is CASSRTGLYNEQFL. As DNA, the CDR3 is TGTGCCAGCAGTCGGACAGGGTTATACAATGAGCAGTTCTTA.

The chain recombines TRBV6-1 with TRBJ2-2, with 9 positions matching TRBD2. The CDR3 loop spans 19 amino acids. V lost 10 bases to trimming and J lost 2 bases; unmatched junction nucleotides: 20. Germline V gene sequence: CDR1 MNHNS, CDR2 SASEGT. The CDR3 nucleotides are TGTGCCATCACCCCATTCCCCCCCTTGACTAGCGGTAACACCGGGGAGCTGTTTTTT. Protein sequence: CAITPFPPLTSGNTGELFF.

This clonotype occurred once. A read error is likely, as this CDR3 ends without the conserved phenylalanine or tryptophan. The chain couples TRBV11-2 to TRBJ2-7; the match to TRBD1 covers 9 bases. Trimming removed 4 bases from V and 5 bases from J; junction bases left unmatched: 6. Germline loops: CDR1 SGHAT, CDR2 FQNNGV. The CDR3 has 14 residues. The CDR3 bases are TGTGCCAGCAGCTCCGGGACAGGGACCCACGAGCAGTACTTG. This sequence encodes CASSSGTGTHEQYL.

This clonotype was counted ten times or more. The V gene is TRBV11-1, the J gene TRBJ2-1, with TRBD2 as a possible D gene (6 bases). Germline V lookup: CDR1 SGHAT, CDR2 FQDESV (reference sequence). The V end lost 3 bases, the J end lost 3 bases, and 12 bases lay between the germline ends. The CDR3 runs to 15 residues. The CDR3 spells CASSLGREGYNEQFF. In DNA form, the CDR3 reads TGTGCCAGCAGCTTGGGGCGGGAAGGCTACAATGAGCAGTTCTTC.

A remark on this clonotype: This may be a read error, as it is one base from a much larger clone. The gene calls are TRBV11-2 and TRBJ1-3, with D possibly TRBD1 on 6 matching bases. This CDR3 has 15 amino acids. Trimming removed 0 bases from V and 4 bases from J, with 10 bases in between. Germline-derived CDR1 and CDR2 are SGHAT and FQNNGV. CDR3: CASSLEAGAGNTIYF. In nucleotides, the CDR3 is TGTGCCAGCAGCTTAGAGGCAGGGGCAGGAAACACCATATATTTT.

Remarks on this clonotype: Just one base apart from a much larger clone, this may be a read error. The chain uses TRBV6-2 or TRBV6-3 and TRBJ2-3; no definite D call. CDR3 length: 13 residues. Germline V lookup: CDR1 MNHEY, CDR2 SVGEGT. This chain's CDR3 is CASKTTTTDKQYF. Written as DNA, the CDR3 is TGTGCCAGCAAGACAACTACCACAGATAAGCAGTATTTT.